Shown below are 14 T cell receptor beta chains from a single sample sequenced in a study of regulatory T cells in long-lasting Graves disease. The TCR beta library used iRepertoire HTBI primers with Arm-PCR amplification of CDR3. TCRdb redid the calling of the multiplex PCR reads with MiXCR, one entry per CDR3 protein. The sample yields under 300,000 distinct CDR3 sequences, about 19% seen once. Time point reported: newly diagnosed GD, antithyroid drugs for less than 3 months. Scientists built the TCR library using RNA that was extracted from PBMCs. The sample here was peripheral blood mononuclear cells (PBMCs), taken at new diagnosis, from a patient treated with antithyroid drugs. Receptor source: a female donor with Graves disease.

The chain couples TRBV20-1 to TRBJ2-5; weak D call: TRBD2 (6 bases). Trimming removed 3 bases from V and 5 bases from J, with 10 bases in between. The germline CDR1 and CDR2 sequences are DFQATT and SNEGSKA (reference sequence). The CDR3 loop spans 12 amino acids. The DNA of the CDR3 is TGCAGTGCTAGGAGAAGCGGGGAGACCCAGTACTTC. Protein sequence: CSARRSGETQYF.

In its sample, this clonotype was seen many times. The chain joins TRBV20-1 to TRBJ2-7; maybe TRBD2 (5 bases). The CDR3 loop spans 14 amino acids. In germline, CDR1 is DFQATT, CDR2 SNEGSKA (reference sequence). Trimming shortened V by 1 base and J by 3 bases, and 13 bases separated the two germline ends. The CDR3 nucleotides read TGCAGTGCTAGAGCGAGGGAGTTAGGCTACGAGCAGTACTTC. It translates to CSARARELGYEQYF.

CDR3 in amino acids: CASSYSASGRNEQFF. CDR3 nucleotide sequence: TGTGCCAGCAGTTACTCGGCTAGCGGGAGAAATGAGCAGTTCTTC. The V and J genes are TRBV6-2 or TRBV6-3 and TRBJ2-1; TRBD2 matches 10 bases. The length of the CDR3 is 15 residues. V dropped 0 bases and J dropped 7; count of bases not matched to a gene: 3. Per the germline V gene, CDR1 is MNHEY and CDR2 is SVGEGT.

In this sample, this clonotype turned up once. This sequence joins TRBV5-1 and TRBJ2-5, with D uncertain. Trimming removed 0 bases from V and 1 base from J, with 10 bases in between. There are 15 residues in the CDR3. Germline assignment: CDR1 SGHRS and CDR2 YFSETQ. Here the CDR3 reads CASSLVTAGQETQYF. The CDR3 DNA reads as TGCGCCAGCAGCTTGGTGACGGCAGGCCAAGAGACCCAGTACTTC.

J is TRBJ2-1 and V is TRBV18, with 11 positions matching TRBD2. V trimming: 3 bases; J trimming: 5 bases; junction bases outside the gene matches: 6. This CDR3 is built from 16 residues. Germline-derived CDR1 and CDR2 are KGHSH and LQKENI. The CDR3 protein is CASSPHPGLADNEQFF. For the CDR3, the DNA is TGTGCCAGCTCACCTCACCCGGGACTAGCGGACAATGAGCAGTTCTTC.

This clonotype was counted only a few times. This clone may be a read error of a much larger clone one base away. This likely comes from a read error, as the CDR3 has no conserved phenylalanine or tryptophan at its end. The gene calls are TRBV7-9 and TRBJ1-5, with TRBD1 matching over 7 bases. The V segment lost 1 base and the J segment 7 bases; nucleotides outside the gene matches: 7. The CDR3 sequence is 15 residues long. Germline V CDR1 and CDR2: SEHNR, FQNEAQ (reference sequence). DNA for the CDR3: TGTGCCAGCAGCTTAGGACAGGGCCTTGGCCAGCCCCAGCATCTT. This translates into CASSLGQGLGQPQHL.

This clonotype was detected ten times or more. V is TRBV10-3 and J is TRBJ2-3; D possibly corresponds to TRBD2 (5 bases). Germline assignment: CDR1 ENHRY and CDR2 SYGVKD. Trimming took 4 bases from V and 0 from J, leaving 5 bases between them. This CDR3 has 13 amino acids. The CDR3: CAISGTSTDTQYF. The CDR3 DNA reads TGTGCCATCAGTGGGACTAGCACAGATACGCAGTATTTT.

CDR3 in DNA: TGTGCCAGCAGTTTAGACGTCTCGGGGACTGAAGCTTTCTTT. Protein sequence: CASSLDVSGTEAFF. The J gene is TRBJ1-1, the V gene TRBV12-3 or TRBV12-4; no firm D call. The CDR3 runs 14 residues. V lost 1 base and J 5 bases, leaving 11 bases between the germline ends.

This clonotype was seen ten or more times. V gene TRBV6-1 combines with J gene TRBJ2-7, with D maybe TRBD1 (6 bases). V gave up 6 bases and J gave up 6 bases, with 15 bases separating them. The CDR3 runs to 13 residues. CDR1 MNHNS and CDR2 SASEGT come from the germline V gene. CDR3 nucleotides: TGTGCCAGCAGCCCCCAGGGGTTAAGCGAGCAGTACTTC. This sequence encodes CASSPQGLSEQYF.

This clonotype was detected ten times or more. V is TRBV11-2 and J is TRBJ1-1; D gene ambiguous. Trimming cost V 5 bases and J 5 bases, with 21 bases left between them. Per germline, CDR1 SGHAT and CDR2 FQNNGV. The CDR3 extends over 16 amino acids. The CDR3 here is CASSRLTGFGRTEAFF. CDR3 nucleotides: TGTGCCAGCAGCCGACTAACGGGGTTCGGGAGGACTGAAGCTTTCTTT. The variable domain in full, completed from reference TRBV11-2 and TRBJ1-1, reads EAGVAQSPRYKIIEKRQSVAFWCNPISGHATLYWYQQILGQGPKLLIQFQNNGVVDDSQLPKDRFSAERLKGVDSTLKIQPAKLEDSAVYLCASSRLTGFGRTEAFFGQGTRLTVV.

This rearrangement joins TRBV19 to TRBJ2-1; the match to TRBD2 covers 8 bases. Losses at the gene ends were 6 bases for V and 8 bases for J; bases not matched to a gene: 15. The CDR3 has 16 amino acids. Germline V gene data show CDR1 as LNHDA and CDR2 as SQIVND (reference sequence). DNA for the CDR3: TGTGCCAGTAGACAAACCGACGGGGGGGGGTGGGATGAGCAGTTCTTC. This codes for CASRQTDGGGWDEQFF.

This clonotype was seen only a few times. The chain links TRBV19 to TRBJ2-1, with a possible D match to TRBD1 (5 bases). The CDR3 sequence is 15 residues long. With 5 bases removed from V and 1 base from J, the gap between germline ends came to 12 bases. Germline V lookup: CDR1 LNHDA, CDR2 SQIVND (reference sequence). As DNA, the CDR3 is TGTGCCAGTAGTGGTCGACAGATTTCCTACAATGAGCAGTTCTTC. This sequence encodes CASSGRQISYNEQFF.

This clonotype was detected many times. The J gene is TRBJ1-1, the V gene TRBV4-2, with D unresolved. Germline V gives CDR1 LGHNA, CDR2 YNFKEQ. Trimming pared 0 bases from V and 5 bases from J, leaving 10 bases between. The CDR3 has 14 amino acids. CDR3 nucleotide sequence: TGTGCCAGCAGCCAAGATATTCTGGGGACTGAAGCTTTCTTT. Translation: CASSQDILGTEAFF.

With respect to this clonotype: Given a far larger clone just one base away, this is likely a sequencing read error. The genes are TRBV7-2 and TRBJ2-1; 11 bases line up with TRBD1. CDR3 length: 18 amino acids. Trimming cost V 4 bases and J 10 bases; bases outside gene matches: 18. CDR1 SGHTA and CDR2 FQGNSA come from the germline V gene. The CDR3, as DNA: TGTGCCAGCAGCTACAAAACCGGGACAGGGGGTATCTCCTACGAGCAGTTCTTC. Translation gives CASSYKTGTGGISYEQFF.